This T cell receptor beta chain is drawn from a study of T-cell reconstitution after alpha-beta-depleted transplantation in children (TCRdb year 2016). Looking at the study overall: Using TCR repertoire profiling, the study quantitatively followed how T-cell immune reconstitution unfolded in children after TCRalphabeta/CD19-depleted allogeneic hematopoietic cell transplantation.

About this clonotype: Its cognate antigen has yet to be identified. No quality values exist for individual bases; no much larger clone is one base distant.

V is clipped by 11 bases and J by 3 bases, and the sequence between their germline boundaries is 11 bases long. According to the germline V gene (reference sequence), CDR1 reads MNHEY and CDR2 reads SMNVEV. The CDR3 runs 13 amino acids, cysteine and phenylalanine included. Only the CDR3 DNA stays, 39 bases, in frame from base 1. The library was obtained by PCR. The sequencing machine was an Illumina HiSeq 2500. TCR library preparation used molecular barcoding, with unique molecular identifiers applied to normalize quantification of the TCRbeta repertoire. TCRdb handled the public reads itself, with Q25 trimming in fastp and clone calling in MiXCR, and kept productive beta chains. Records with the same CDR3 protein are collapsed into one entry carrying the most frequent genes and DNA. The sample records 350,000 to 450,000 distinct CDR3 sequences, about an eighth of which are singletons. The ten largest make up 3.5% to 4.5% of the sample.

The receptor was derived from a human donor who donated a stem cell graft to a child with Fanconi anemia. Sequenced material: PBMCs, taken from the stem cell graft. The receptor chain draws on TRBV27 and TRBJ1-6, with no D gene named confidently. The DNA is TGTGCCGCGGGTCGAATCTATAATTCACCCCTCCACTTT. Translated, it reads CAAGRIYNSPLHF.